Listed here are 3 T cell receptor beta chains from one sample, sequenced in a study of CD8+CD57+ T cells in acquired aplastic anemia. Genomic DNA, the template, was used for profiling of the TCR beta VDJ and CDR3. MiXCR was run by TCRdb on the reads, yielding one entry per CDR3 protein. The table includes 100,000 to 150,000 distinct CDR3 sequences, 41% detected once. The specimen was sorted CD4+, CD8+, or CD8+CD57+ T cells (not recorded which) from PBMCs. Receptor source: a human donor in good health, serving as a control.

This clonotype was seen a few times. The chain recombines TRBV3-1 with TRBJ2-1; 11 nucleotides align to TRBD2. The CDR3 loop spans 14 amino acids. CDR1 LGHDT and CDR2 YNNKEL come from the germline V gene (reference sequence). The V and J ends lost 4 bases and 10 bases, in that order; junction bases with no gene match: 6. The CDR3 here is CASSPLAGGGEQFF. In DNA form, the CDR3 reads TGTGCCAGCAGCCCCCTAGCGGGGGGCGGCGAGCAGTTCTTC.

This clonotype was observed many times. The chain employs TRBV4-1 and TRBJ1-2; 7 nucleotides align to TRBD1. J lost 4 bases, V lost 4 bases, and 6 bases had no gene match. CDR1 is MGHRA and CDR2 is YSYEKL in the germline V gene. The CDR3 loop spans 14 amino acids. The CDR3 spells CASSPSRDSYGYTF. In nucleotides, the CDR3 is TGCGCCAGCAGCCCCTCTAGGGACAGCTATGGCTACACCTTC.

The chain has TRBV30 and TRBJ2-3; 13 bases align to TRBD2. CDR3 length equals 15 residues. Germline V gives CDR1 GTSNPN, CDR2 SVGIG (reference sequence). The V segment lost 1 base and the J segment 10 bases; nucleotides outside the gene matches: 8. The CDR3 DNA follows: TGTGCCTGGAGTGCCGGGACTAGCGGGAAAACTGCGCAGTATTTT. Translating it yields CAWSAGTSGKTAQYF.